Each of the 28 T cell receptor beta chains below was sequenced from the same sample in a study of post-analysis software for immune sequencing data. Study-level findings and limits: Five or six TRBV segments, TRBV5-6, TRBV5-1 and TRBV20-1 among them, were found more frequent in patients than controls.

What these receptors recognize is not known. TCR beta cDNA libraries included unique molecular identifiers. TCRdb fed the PCR reads into MiXCR, producing one record per CDR3 protein. The sample yields about 770,000 distinct CDR3 sequences, approximately 44% seen once. Material: blood. The receptors here all came from a girl aged 10 to 17 with multiple sclerosis.

This chain connects TRBV6-5 to TRBJ2-1; 8 nucleotides match TRBD2. Losses at the gene ends were 1 base for V and 4 bases for J; bases not matched to a gene: 21. Germline assignment: CDR1 MNHEY and CDR2 SVGAGI. CDR3 length: 21 amino acids. The CDR3: CASSYLGPSGPNHRGYNEQFF. For the CDR3, the DNA is TGTGCCAGCAGTTACTTGGGGCCTAGCGGGCCAAACCATAGGGGATACAATGAGCAGTTCTTC.

The chain couples TRBV5-1 to TRBJ1-2; D is unresolved. The CDR3 extends over 16 amino acids. Germline V gene lookup returns CDR1 SGHRS and CDR2 YFSETQ. The V end lost 0 bases, the J end lost 6 bases, and 18 bases lay between the germline ends. This chain's CDR3 is CASSLETQIHLDGYTF. The DNA for the CDR3 is TGCGCCAGCAGCTTGGAGACCCAAATCCACCTTGATGGCTACACCTTC.

This clonotype came up a few times. CDR3 nucleotides: TGCAGCGTTGAAGAACGTCCGTCGGGAGATACGCAGTATTTT. It yields the protein CSVEERPSGDTQYF. The chain links TRBV29-1 to TRBJ2-3; D ambiguous. Trimming took off 0 bases at V and 5 bases at J, with 12 bases between the two ends. CDR1 is SQVTM, CDR2 ANQGSEA, per germline. This CDR3 region has 14 residues.

CDR3 residues: CAISESKPSGPLLYEQYF. Here the CDR3 DNA reads TGTGCCATCAGTGAGTCGAAGCCAAGTGGGCCGTTACTCTACGAGCAGTACTTC. The chain recombines TRBV10-3 with TRBJ2-7; D is uncertain. V shed 0 bases and J shed 3 bases, with 21 bases lying between them. The germline V gene has CDR1 ENHRY and CDR2 SYGVKD. This CDR3 spans 18 amino acids.

The rearrangement links TRBV12-3 or TRBV12-4 to TRBJ2-7; D perhaps matches TRBD1 (5 bases). V lost 6 bases and J lost 3, with 15 bases in between. CDR3 size: 14 residues. CDR3 protein: CASRETATNYEQYF. The CDR3 coding sequence is TGTGCCAGCAGAGAGACAGCCACAAACTACGAGCAGTACTTC.

The chain employs TRBV7-2 and TRBJ2-3; 8 bases fit TRBD2. V trimming: 1 base; J trimming: 6 bases; junction bases outside the gene matches: 6. The germline V gene has CDR1 SGHTA and CDR2 FQGNSA. CDR3 size: 15 residues. Here the CDR3 DNA reads TGTGCCAGCAGCTTAGGAGCGGGGGCGTGGGATACGCAGTATTTT. It encodes CASSLGAGAWDTQYF.

The chain carries TRBV28 and TRBJ2-5; 10 bases are shared with TRBD2. V lost 6 bases, J lost 3 bases, and 7 bases stayed unmatched. This CDR3 has 15 residues. Germline V gene sequence: CDR1 MDHEN, CDR2 SYDVKM. CDR3 amino acids: CASSTLGLAEETQYF. The CDR3, as DNA: TGTGCCAGCAGCACCCTCGGACTAGCGGAAGAGACCCAGTACTTC.

This clonotype appeared once. The gene calls are TRBV7-6 and TRBJ2-5, with TRBD1 matching over 7 bases. With V trimmed by 0 bases and J by 7 bases, 2 bases remained unmatched. CDR3 length: 13 residues. Germline CDR1 SGHVS, CDR2 FNYEAQ. CDR3 in amino acids: CASSLAPGGTQYF. The CDR3 coding sequence is TGTGCCAGCAGCTTAGCCCCAGGGGGGACCCAGTACTTC.

This clonotype has a handful of counts. The chain employs TRBV2 and TRBJ1-2; 9 bases are a match to TRBD1. The ends lost 6 bases at V and 3 bases at J; junction bases unmatched: 5. This CDR3 comprises 14 residues. Per the germline V gene, CDR1 is SNHLY and CDR2 is FYNNEI. CDR3 DNA: TGTGCCAGCAGCAGACAGGGGGAAGACTATGGCTACACCTTC. Its translation: CASSRQGEDYGYTF.

The chain employs TRBV4-2 and TRBJ2-7; 8 bases map to TRBD2. The J call may not be correct, given that the DNA end is closer to TRBJ2-5. The CDR3 runs to 15 residues. In germline, CDR1 is LGHNA, CDR2 YNFKEQ. In DNA, the CDR3 is TGTGCCAGCAGCCAAGTAACGGGAGGGGGTGAGACCCAGTACTTC. This codes for CASSQVTGGGETQYF.

The chain employs TRBV6-1 and TRBJ2-1; 9 nucleotides line up with TRBD2. Germline V gene data show CDR1 as MNHNS and CDR2 as SASEGT. The CDR3 runs 17 residues. After removal of 7 bases from V and 7 bases from J, the junction contained 17 bases not matched to a gene. As DNA, the CDR3 is TGTGCCAGCACCAATCTAGCGGGACCCTCCAGGGGGAATGAGCAGTTCTTC. It yields the protein CASTNLAGPSRGNEQFF.

The rearrangement links TRBV10-3 to TRBJ2-5, with D hard to call. Trimming left V 0 bases short and J 2 bases short, with 4 bases between. CDR3 size: 13 residues. Germline V CDR1 and CDR2: ENHRY, SYGVKD. CDR3 sequence reads: CAISESEQETQYF. CDR3 coding DNA: TGTGCCATCAGTGAGTCGGAGCAAGAGACCCAGTACTTC.

The gene calls are TRBV6-6 and TRBJ2-1; D is unresolved. CDR1 is MNHNY, CDR2 SVGAGI, per germline (reference sequence). V was cut by 2 bases and J by 8 bases, with 13 bases left in between. The CDR3 runs 14 residues. Here the CDR3 reads CASSYGSVEDEQFF. The CDR3 nucleotides are TGTGCCAGCAGTTACGGCTCGGTAGAAGATGAGCAGTTCTTC.

As for this clonotype: The conserved closing phenylalanine or tryptophan is absent in this CDR3, likely reflecting a read error. CDR3 nucleotide sequence: TGTGCCAGCAGCTTGGCCACCCGGGGGCGGAGCGGCTATGGCTACACCTGC. Amino acid sequence: CASSLATRGRSGYGYTC. The chain recombines TRBV5-5 with TRBJ1-2; D may be TRBD1 (6 bases). CDR1 is SGHKS and CDR2 is YYEKEE in the germline V gene (reference sequence). Trimming removed 0 bases at V and 4 bases at J, with 19 bases between. CDR3 length: 17 amino acids.

The J gene is TRBJ2-1, the V gene TRBV7-6; 11 bases agree with TRBD2. The J call may be faulty, since TRBJ2-7 better matches the DNA end. The germline V gene encodes CDR1 SGHVS and CDR2 FNYEAQ. The CDR3 has 16 residues. CDR3: CASSLAGSGRAGEQYF. The CDR3 DNA sequence: TGTGCCAGCAGCTTAGCGGGTAGCGGGAGGGCCGGTGAGCAGTACTTC.

The rearrangement uses TRBV6-5 and TRBJ1-2; TRBD1 matches at 9 bases. The CDR3 is 13 amino acids. With V trimmed by 4 bases and J by 8 bases, 5 bases remained unmatched. CDR1 MNHEY and CDR2 SVGAGI come from the germline V gene. The CDR3 DNA reads TGTGCCAGCAGTTCGTCCGGGACAGGGGGCTACACCTTC. Protein: CASSSSGTGGYTF.

In its sample, this clonotype was seen a few times. CDR3: CSVQAGGSEAFF. The DNA for the CDR3 is TGCAGCGTCCAAGCCGGGGGCTCTGAAGCTTTCTTT. The chain couples TRBV29-1 to TRBJ1-1; a weak D match, TRBD1 (6 bases). In germline, CDR1 is SQVTM, CDR2 ANQGSEA. The CDR3 sequence is 12 residues long. Trimming pared 6 bases from V and 6 bases from J, leaving 14 bases between.

Only a few counts were recorded for this clonotype. The rearrangement links TRBV20-1 to TRBJ1-2; D might be TRBD1 (5 bases). This CDR3 is 11 amino acids long. V gave up 5 bases and J gave up 7 bases, with 11 bases separating them. The germline gives CDR1 DFQATT, CDR2 SNEGSKA (reference sequence). Here the CDR3 reads CSAQAGFGYTF. CDR3 coding DNA: TGCAGTGCTCAGGCAGGGTTTGGCTACACCTTC.

Only a few counts were recorded for this clonotype. The chain joins TRBV21-1 to TRBJ1-2. TRBV21-1 is designated a pseudogene. CDR3 length equals 14 residues. The CDR3 DNA follows: TGTGCCAGCAGCAAAGATGGGTTTCTCTATGGCTACACCTTC. This codes for CASSKDGFLYGYTF.

V is TRBV27 and J is TRBJ2-3, with no clear D. This CDR3 region has 15 residues. CDR1 is MNHEY and CDR2 is SMNVEV in the germline V gene (reference sequence). The ends were cut back, 6 bases at V and 0 bases at J, with 13 bases in the middle. CDR3 sequence reads: CASSPYIGSTDTQYF. In DNA, the CDR3 is TGTGCCAGCAGCCCCTATATCGGTAGCACAGATACGCAGTATTTT.

DNA of the CDR3: TGTGCCAGCAGTTTACTAACAGGGGTTAACTATGGCTACACCTTC. This sequence encodes CASSLLTGVNYGYTF. J is TRBJ1-2 and V is TRBV28, with 7 bases aligning to TRBD1. The junction had 4 bases not matched to a gene; V was cut back by 2 bases and J by 1 base. This CDR3 has 15 residues. Germline V gene data show CDR1 as MDHEN and CDR2 as SYDVKM.

CDR3 bases: TGTGCCACCACGACAGGGGACAATCAGCCCCAGCATTTT. Protein product: CATTTGDNQPQHF. This chain joins TRBV7-9 and TRBJ1-5, with 8 bases lining up with TRBD1. V gave up 10 bases and J gave up 3 bases; unmatched junction bases: 5. Germline CDR1 and CDR2: SEHNR and FQNEAQ (reference sequence). The CDR3 has 13 residues.

V and J are TRBV11-3 and TRBJ2-1; the D gene is possibly TRBD2 (6 bases). This CDR3 is 14 amino acids long. The V end lost 4 bases, the J end lost 4 bases, and 11 bases lay between the germline ends. CDR1 and CDR2 (germline): SGHNT, YENEEA. The CDR3 loop reads CASSSPAGYNEQFF. The CDR3 region has the DNA TGTGCCAGCAGCTCCCCAGCGGGTTACAATGAGCAGTTCTTC.

The rearrangement uses TRBV5-1 and TRBJ2-3; no definite D call. V lost 0 bases and J 2 bases, leaving 16 bases between the germline ends. Per germline, CDR1 SGHRS and CDR2 YFSETQ. The CDR3 spans 17 residues. The CDR3 region is CASSLAQGGWNTDTQYF. The CDR3 DNA is TGCGCCAGCAGCTTGGCCCAAGGCGGTTGGAACACAGATACGCAGTATTTT.

Notes on this clonotype: A read error may account for a junction end that differs from germline. The V call is TRBV24-1, the J call TRBJ2-3; 9 nucleotides line up with TRBD2. The CDR3 totals 19 residues. The germline V gene has CDR1 KGHDR and CDR2 SFDVKD. The CDR3 DNA follows: TGTACCACCAGTGATTCCAACCTCTTAGCGGGAGAGGACACAGATACGCAGTATTTT. It encodes CTTSDSNLLAGEDTDTQYF.

Details on this clonotype: One end of the junction does not line up with germline, which may come from a read error. The chain recombines TRBV12-3 or TRBV12-4 with TRBJ1-5; D is uncertain. The CDR3 length is 14 residues. The CDR3 bases are TGTGCCGGCAGTTTCCGCCATAGCAATCAGCCCCAGCATTTT. The encoded protein is CAGSFRHSNQPQHF.

The rearrangement uses TRBV10-3 and TRBJ2-7; D gene unclear. The CDR3 has 12 amino acids. Germline lookup yields CDR1 ENHRY and CDR2 SYGVKD. V was cut by 4 bases and J by 10 bases, with 14 bases left in between. The CDR3 DNA reads as TGTGCCATCAGTGGGAACCAAGGAACCCAGTACTTC. Its protein is CAISGNQGTQYF.

The chain uses TRBV6-1 and TRBJ1-2; D is ambiguous. CDR1 is MNHNS, CDR2 SASEGT, per germline. The CDR3 has 13 residues. Trimming took 6 bases from V and 2 from J, leaving 10 bases between them. The CDR3 DNA sequence: TGTGCCAGCAGGGACGGCATGAACTATGGCTACACCTTC. It is translated as CASRDGMNYGYTF.